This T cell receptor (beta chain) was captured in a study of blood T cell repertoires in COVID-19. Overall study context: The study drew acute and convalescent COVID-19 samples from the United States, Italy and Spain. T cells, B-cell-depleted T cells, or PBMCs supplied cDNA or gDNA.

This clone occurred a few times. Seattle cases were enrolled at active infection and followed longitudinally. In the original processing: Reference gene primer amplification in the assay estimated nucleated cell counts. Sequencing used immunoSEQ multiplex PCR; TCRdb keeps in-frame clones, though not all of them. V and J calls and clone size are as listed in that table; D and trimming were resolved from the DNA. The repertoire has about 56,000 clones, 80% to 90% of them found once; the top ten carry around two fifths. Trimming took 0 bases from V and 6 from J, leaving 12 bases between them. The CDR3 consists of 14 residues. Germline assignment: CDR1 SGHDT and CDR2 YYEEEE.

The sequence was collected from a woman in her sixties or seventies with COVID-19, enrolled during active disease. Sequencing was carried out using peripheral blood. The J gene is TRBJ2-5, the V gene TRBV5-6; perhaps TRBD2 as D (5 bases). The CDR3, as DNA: TGTGCCAGCAGCTTGGCGGCGGGCAGGAAGACCCAGTACTTC. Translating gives CASSLAAGRKTQYF.